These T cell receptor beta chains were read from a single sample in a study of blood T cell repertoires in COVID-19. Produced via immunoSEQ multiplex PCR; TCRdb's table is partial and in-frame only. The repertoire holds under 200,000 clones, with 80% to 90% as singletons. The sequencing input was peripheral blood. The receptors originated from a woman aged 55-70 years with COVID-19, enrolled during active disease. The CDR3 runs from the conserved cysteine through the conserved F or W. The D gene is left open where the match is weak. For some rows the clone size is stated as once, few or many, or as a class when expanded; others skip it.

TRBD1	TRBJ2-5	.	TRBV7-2	TGTGCCAGCAGCTCCCGGGACAGAGGCGAGACCCAGTACTTC	CASSSRDRGETQYF
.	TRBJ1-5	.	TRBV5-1	TGCGCCAGCATTCAATCAACGGCGAGCAGACTGGGCAATCAGCCCCAGCATTTT	CASIQSTASRLGNQPQHF
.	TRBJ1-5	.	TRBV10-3	TGTGCCATCAGTGACAGGGACAATCAGCCCCAGCATTTT	CAISDRDNQPQHF
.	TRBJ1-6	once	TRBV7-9	TGTGCCAGCGGAACAGGGACTAATTCACCCCTCCACTTT	CASGTGTNSPLHF
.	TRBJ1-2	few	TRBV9	TGTGCCAGCAGCCTTGGGACACTGCTTAACTATGGCTACACCTTC	CASSLGTLLNYGYTF
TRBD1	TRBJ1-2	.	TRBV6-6	TGTGCCAGCAGTCGAGGGACAGGGCGCTCTAACTATGGCTACACCTTC	CASSRGTGRSNYGYTF
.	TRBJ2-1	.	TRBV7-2	TGTGCCAGCAGCCCGGTCTACAATGAGCAGTTCTTC	CASSPVYNEQFF
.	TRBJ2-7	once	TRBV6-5	TGTGCCAGCAGTTACTCTACGGGACTGGACGAGCAGTACTTC	CASSYSTGLDEQYF
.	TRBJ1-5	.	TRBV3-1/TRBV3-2	TGTGCCAGCAGCCACTCAGGGGCCTCACAGCATTTT	CASSHSGASQHF
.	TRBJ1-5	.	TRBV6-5	TGTGCCAGCAGGTCCTCGGGGGTTATTCAGCCCCAGCATTTT	CASRSSGVIQPQHF
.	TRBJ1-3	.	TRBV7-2	TGTGCCAGCAGCTTATTACGGGGGTGGGAAGGAAACACCATATATTTT	CASSLLRGWEGNTIYF
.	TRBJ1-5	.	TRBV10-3	TGTGCCATCAGTGGCCCCCCGGGAGGCGGCAATCAGCCCCAGCATTTT	CAISGPPGGGNQPQHF
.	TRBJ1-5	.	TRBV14	TGTGCCAGCAGCCAAGACGGATCGGGGAATCAGCCCCAGCATTTT	CASSQDGSGNQPQHF
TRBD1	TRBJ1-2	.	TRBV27	TGTGCCAGCAGTTATAGGACAGGGCCGGGAGGCTACACCTTC	CASSYRTGPGGYTF
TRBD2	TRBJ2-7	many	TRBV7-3	TGTGCCAGCAGCTTGGGACTAGCGGGAGCCGCCTACGAGCAGTACTTC	CASSLGLAGAAYEQYF
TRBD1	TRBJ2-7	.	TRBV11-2	TGTGCCAGCAGTACCGGGACAGGGTCCTACGAGCAGTACTTC	CASSTGTGSYEQYF
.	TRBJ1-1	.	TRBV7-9	TGTGCCAGCAGCTTTTTGGCGAACACTGAAGCTTTCTTT	CASSFLANTEAFF
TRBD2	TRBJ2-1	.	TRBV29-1	TGCAGCGTTGAAGGTGGGGCGGGAGGGTTTTACAATGAGCAGTTCTTC	CSVEGGAGGFYNEQFF
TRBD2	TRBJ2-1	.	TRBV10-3	TGTGCCATCGGGACTAGCGGGAGGGCTCGTGAGCAGTTCTTC	CAIGTSGRAREQFF
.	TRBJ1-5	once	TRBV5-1	TGCGCCAGCAGCTTGGCCGGACAGAGGAATCAGCCCCAGCATTTT	CASSLAGQRNQPQHF
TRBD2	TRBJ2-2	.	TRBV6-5	TGTGCCAGCAGTATTGCGGGAGGGCCCGGGGAGCTGTTTTTT	CASSIAGGPGELFF
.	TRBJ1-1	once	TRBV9	TGTGCCAGCACCCCCGGGGGGCGTAATTTGAACACTGAAGCTTTCTTT	CASTPGGRNLNTEAFF
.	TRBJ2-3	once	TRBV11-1	TGTGCCAGCGCACCACTAGGAGGTGATGGCACAGATACGCAGTATTTT	CASAPLGGDGTDTQYF
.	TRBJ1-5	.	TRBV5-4	TGTGCCAGCAGCTTACAGGGCATCAATCAGCCCCAGCATTTT	CASSLQGINQPQHF
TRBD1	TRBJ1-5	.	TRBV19	TGTGCCAGTAGTAAACAGGGGGCCCGAGGGGGTCAGCCCCAGCATTTT	CASSKQGARGGQPQHF
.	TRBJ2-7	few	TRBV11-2	TGTGCCAGCAGCTCCACCTACGAGCAGTACTTC	CASSSTYEQYF
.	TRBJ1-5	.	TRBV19	TGTGCCAGTAGTCCTCCCCAGGCCAACAATCAGCCCCAGCATTTT	CASSPPQANNQPQHF
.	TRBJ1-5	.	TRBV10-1	TGCGCCAGACGACAGGCCCTAGTCAATCAGCCCCAGCATTTT	CARRQALVNQPQHF
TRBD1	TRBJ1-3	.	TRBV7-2	TGTGCCAGCAGTTCAGGGGGCTCTGGAAACACCATATATTTT	CASSSGGSGNTIYF
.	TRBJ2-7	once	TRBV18	TGTGCCAGCTCACCACTTGGGGCAAGCGACGAGCAGTACTTC	CASSPLGASDEQYF
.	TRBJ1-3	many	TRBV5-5	TGTGCCAGCAGCTTGGGCATGAGCTCTGGAAACACCATATATTTT	CASSLGMSSGNTIYF
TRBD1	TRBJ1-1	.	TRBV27	TGTGCCAGCAGTATTCGTGGCAGGGGGCGCGACACTGAAGCTTTCTTT	CASSIRGRGRDTEAFF
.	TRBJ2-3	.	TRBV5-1	TGCGCCAGCGTGAGCAACGGAGATACGCAGTATTTT	CASVSNGDTQYF
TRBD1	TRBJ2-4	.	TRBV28	TGTGCCAGCAGTCCGGGGACAGGCGCAGCCAAAAACATTCAGTACTTC	CASSPGTGAAKNIQYF
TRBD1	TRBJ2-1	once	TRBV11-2	TGTGCCAGCAGCTTAGAGCTGATGGGGACAGGCCTTTTTGAGCAGTTCTTC	CASSLELMGTGLFEQFF
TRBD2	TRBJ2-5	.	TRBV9	TGTGCCAGCAGCATGAGCGGGAGGGCCGAGGAGACCCAGTACTTC	CASSMSGRAEETQYF
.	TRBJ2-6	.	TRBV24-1	TGTGCCACCAGTGATCTTCCAGGGACTGGGGCCAACGTCCTGACTTTC	CATSDLPGTGANVLTF
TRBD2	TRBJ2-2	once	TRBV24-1	TGTGCCACCAGTGATCGTCACGGGACTAGGTTCACCGGGGAGCTGTTTTTT	CATSDRHGTRFTGELFF
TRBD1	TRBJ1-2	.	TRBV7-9	TGTGCCAGCAGCTTAGCGACAGGGGTGGCCTATGGCTACACCTTC	CASSLATGVAYGYTF
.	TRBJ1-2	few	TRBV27	TGTGCCAGCAGTTGGACATCGAACTATGGCTACACCTTC	CASSWTSNYGYTF
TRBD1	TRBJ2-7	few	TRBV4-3	TGCGCCAGCAGCCGAGAAATACAGGGGGCCTCCTACGAGCAGTACTTC	CASSREIQGASYEQYF
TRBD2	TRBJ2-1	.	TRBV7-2	TGTGCCAGCAGCTTAGGGCTAGCGGGAGGGGTCAATGAGCAGTTCTTC	CASSLGLAGGVNEQFF
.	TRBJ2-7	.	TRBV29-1	TGCAGCGTTGAAGCCCTGACAGGTCTCCAGTACTTC	CSVEALTGLQYF
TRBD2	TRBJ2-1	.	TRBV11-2	TGTGCCAGCAGCTTAGATCGGAGCGGGAGGCTGTTCTTC	CASSLDRSGRLFF
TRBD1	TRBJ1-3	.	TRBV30	TGTGCCTGGAGTATGACCGGGACAGGGACTTGGCGCTCTGGAAACACCATATATTTT	CAWSMTGTGTWRSGNTIYF
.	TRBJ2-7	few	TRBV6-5	TGTGCCAGCAGTTACAGCATCTCCTACGAGCAGTACTTC	CASSYSISYEQYF
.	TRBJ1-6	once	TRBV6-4	TGTGCCAGCAGTGTCGAGGTGACTAATTCACCCCTCCACTTT	CASSVEVTNSPLHF
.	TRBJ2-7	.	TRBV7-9	TGTGCCAGCAGCTTACGGGACAAGACCTACGAGCAGTACTTC	CASSLRDKTYEQYF
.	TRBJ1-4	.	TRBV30	TGTGCCTGGAACAAAATTACTCCCGGCGGATATGAAAAACTGTTTTTT	CAWNKITPGGYEKLFF
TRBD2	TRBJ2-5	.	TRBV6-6	TGTGCCAGCAGACCAAGCGGGATACAAGAGACCCAGTACTTC	CASRPSGIQETQYF
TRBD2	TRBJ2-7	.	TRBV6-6	TGTGCCAGCTCAATCGGGGGGAACGAGCAGTACTTC	CASSIGGNEQYF
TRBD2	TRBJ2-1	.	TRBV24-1	TGTGCCACCAGTGCCCCGGGACTAGCGGGAGTAAATGAGCAGTTCTTC	CATSAPGLAGVNEQFF
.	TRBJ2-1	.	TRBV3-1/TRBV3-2	TGTGCCAGCAGCCAAGCTCCGGTCGAGCGGCTCCCCTCCTACAATGAGCAGTTCTTC	CASSQAPVERLPSYNEQFF
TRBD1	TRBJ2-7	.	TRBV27	TGTGCCAGCAGTTACTCCGCCGGGACAGTCTCCTACGAGCAGTACTTC	CASSYSAGTVSYEQYF